This T cell receptor beta chain was obtained from a study of T cell repertoires in cytomegalovirus infection. There are 16 residues in the CDR3. Germline V gene data show CDR1 as SGHTA and CDR2 as FQGNSA. V lost 6 bases, J lost 7 bases, and 15 bases stayed unmatched. In the case of this clonotype: What it binds is not known.

TCRdb re-called the reads with MiXCR, one entry per CDR3 protein. The sample gives hundreds of thousands of distinct CDR3 sequences, 25% to 35% of which show up once; 15% to 20% is in the top ten. The sequence derives from a human donor in good health (CMV status not recorded). Some clones in this sample may be carry-over from other donors' samples. The chain has TRBV7-2 and TRBJ2-1; 7 bases line up with TRBD2. The sample consisted of cultured PBMCs, taken from culture after CMV antigen stimulation. The CDR3 nucleotides are TGTGCCAGCAGACAGCCTCGTGGGAGGGCCGGGAATGAGCAGTTCTTC. Translation: CASRQPRGRAGNEQFF.